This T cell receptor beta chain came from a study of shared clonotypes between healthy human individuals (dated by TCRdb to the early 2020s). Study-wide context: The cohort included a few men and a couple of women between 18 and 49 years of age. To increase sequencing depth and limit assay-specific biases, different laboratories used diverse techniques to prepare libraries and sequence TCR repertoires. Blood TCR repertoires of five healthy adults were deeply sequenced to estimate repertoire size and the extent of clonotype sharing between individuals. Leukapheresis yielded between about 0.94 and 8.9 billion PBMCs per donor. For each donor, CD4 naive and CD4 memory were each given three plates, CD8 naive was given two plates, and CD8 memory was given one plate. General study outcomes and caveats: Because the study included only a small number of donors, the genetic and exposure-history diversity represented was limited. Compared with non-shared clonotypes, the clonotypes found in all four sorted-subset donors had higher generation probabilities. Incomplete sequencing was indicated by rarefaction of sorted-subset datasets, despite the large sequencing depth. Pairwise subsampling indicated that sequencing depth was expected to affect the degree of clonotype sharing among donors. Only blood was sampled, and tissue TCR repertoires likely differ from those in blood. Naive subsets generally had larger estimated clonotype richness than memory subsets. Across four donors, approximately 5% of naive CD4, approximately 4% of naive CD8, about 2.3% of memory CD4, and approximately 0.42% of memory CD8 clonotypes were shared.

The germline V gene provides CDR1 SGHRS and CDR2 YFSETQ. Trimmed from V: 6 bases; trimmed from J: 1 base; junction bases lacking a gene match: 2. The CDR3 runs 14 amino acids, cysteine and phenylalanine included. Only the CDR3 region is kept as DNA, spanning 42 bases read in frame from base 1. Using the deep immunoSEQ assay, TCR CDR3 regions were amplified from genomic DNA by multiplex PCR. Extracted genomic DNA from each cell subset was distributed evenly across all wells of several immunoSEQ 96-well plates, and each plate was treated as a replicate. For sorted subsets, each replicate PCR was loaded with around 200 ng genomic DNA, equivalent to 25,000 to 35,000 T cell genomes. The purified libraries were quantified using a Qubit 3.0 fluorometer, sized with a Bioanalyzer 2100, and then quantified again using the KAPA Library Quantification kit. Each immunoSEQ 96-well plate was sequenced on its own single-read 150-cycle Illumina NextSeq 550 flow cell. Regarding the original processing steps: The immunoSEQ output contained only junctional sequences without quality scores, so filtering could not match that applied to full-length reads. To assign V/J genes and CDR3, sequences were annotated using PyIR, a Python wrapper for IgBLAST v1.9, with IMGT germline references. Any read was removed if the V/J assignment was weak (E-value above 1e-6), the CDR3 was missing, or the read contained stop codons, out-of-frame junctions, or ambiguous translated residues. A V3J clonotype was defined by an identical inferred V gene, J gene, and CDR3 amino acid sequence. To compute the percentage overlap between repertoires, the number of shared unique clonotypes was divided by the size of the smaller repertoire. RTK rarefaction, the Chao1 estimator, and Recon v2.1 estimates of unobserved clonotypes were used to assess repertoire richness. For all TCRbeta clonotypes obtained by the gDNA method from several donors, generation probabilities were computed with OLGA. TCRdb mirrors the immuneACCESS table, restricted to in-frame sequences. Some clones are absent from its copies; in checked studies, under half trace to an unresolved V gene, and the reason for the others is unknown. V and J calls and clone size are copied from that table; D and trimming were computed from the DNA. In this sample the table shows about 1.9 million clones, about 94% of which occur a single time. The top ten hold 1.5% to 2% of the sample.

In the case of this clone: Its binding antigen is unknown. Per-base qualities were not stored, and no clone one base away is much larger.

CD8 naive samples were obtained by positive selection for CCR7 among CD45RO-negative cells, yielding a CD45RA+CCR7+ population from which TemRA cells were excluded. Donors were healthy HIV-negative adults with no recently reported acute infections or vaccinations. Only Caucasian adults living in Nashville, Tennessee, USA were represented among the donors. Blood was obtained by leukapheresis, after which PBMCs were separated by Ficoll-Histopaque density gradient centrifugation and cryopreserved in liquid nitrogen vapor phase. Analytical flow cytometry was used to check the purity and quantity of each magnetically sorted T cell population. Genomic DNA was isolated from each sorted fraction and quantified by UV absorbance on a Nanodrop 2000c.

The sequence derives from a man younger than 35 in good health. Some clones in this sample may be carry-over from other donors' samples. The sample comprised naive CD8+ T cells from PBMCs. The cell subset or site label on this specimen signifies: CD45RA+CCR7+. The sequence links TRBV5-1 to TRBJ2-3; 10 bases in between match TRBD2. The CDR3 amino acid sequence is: CASTSGSGTDTQYF. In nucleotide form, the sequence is TGCGCCAGCACTAGCGGGAGCGGCACAGATACGCAGTATTTT.